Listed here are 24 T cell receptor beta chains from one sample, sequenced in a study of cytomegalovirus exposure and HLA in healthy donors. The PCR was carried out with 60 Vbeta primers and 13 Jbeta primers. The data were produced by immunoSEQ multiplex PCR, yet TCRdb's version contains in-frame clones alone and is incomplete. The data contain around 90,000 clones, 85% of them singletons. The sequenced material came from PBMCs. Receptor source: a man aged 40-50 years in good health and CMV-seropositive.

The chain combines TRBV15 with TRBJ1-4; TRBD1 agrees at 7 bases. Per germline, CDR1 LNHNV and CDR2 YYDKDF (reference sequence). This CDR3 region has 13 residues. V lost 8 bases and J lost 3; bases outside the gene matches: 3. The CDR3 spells CATAGQPNEKLFF. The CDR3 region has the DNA TGTGCCACCGCGGGACAGCCTAATGAAAAACTGTTTTTT.

CDR3 protein: CASSIVVGGRDYGYTF. Written as DNA, the CDR3 is TGTGCCAGTAGTATAGTGGTCGGGGGGCGCGACTATGGCTACACCTTC. V gene TRBV19 combines with J gene TRBJ1-2; perhaps TRBD1 as D (6 bases). The CDR3 spans 16 residues. From germline, CDR1 is LNHDA and CDR2 SQIVND (reference sequence). V dropped 1 base and J dropped 3 bases, with 15 bases sitting between them.

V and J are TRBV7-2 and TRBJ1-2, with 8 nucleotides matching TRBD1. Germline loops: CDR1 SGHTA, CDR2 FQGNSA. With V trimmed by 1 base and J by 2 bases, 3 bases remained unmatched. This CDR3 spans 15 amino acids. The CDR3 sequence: CASSLGDRPNYGYTF. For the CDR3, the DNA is TGTGCCAGCAGCTTAGGGGACAGGCCCAACTATGGCTACACCTTC.

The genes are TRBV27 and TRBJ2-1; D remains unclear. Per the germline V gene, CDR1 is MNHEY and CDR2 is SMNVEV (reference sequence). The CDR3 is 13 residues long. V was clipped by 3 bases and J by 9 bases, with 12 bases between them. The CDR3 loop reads CASSFRLAGEQFF. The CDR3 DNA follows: TGTGCCAGCAGTTTCCGATTAGCTGGTGAGCAGTTCTTC.

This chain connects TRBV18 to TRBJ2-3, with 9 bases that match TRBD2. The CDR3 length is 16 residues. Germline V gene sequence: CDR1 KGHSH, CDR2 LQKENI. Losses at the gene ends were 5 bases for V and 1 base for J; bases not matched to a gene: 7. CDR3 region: CASSGEVAGGTDTQYF. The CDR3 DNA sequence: TGTGCCAGCTCAGGCGAGGTAGCGGGGGGCACAGATACGCAGTATTTT. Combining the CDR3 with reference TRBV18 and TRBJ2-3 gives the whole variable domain NAGVMQNPRHLVRRRGQEARLRCSPMKGHSHVYWYRQLPEEGLKFMVYLQKENIIDESGMPKERFSAEFPKEGPSILRIQQVVRGDSAAYFCASSGEVAGGTDTQYFGPGTRLTVL.

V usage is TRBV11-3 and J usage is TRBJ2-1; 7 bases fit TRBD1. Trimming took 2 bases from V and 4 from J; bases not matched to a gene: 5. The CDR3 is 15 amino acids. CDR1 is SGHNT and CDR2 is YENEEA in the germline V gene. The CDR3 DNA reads TGTGCCAGCAGCTTAATGGGACAGATTTACAATGAGCAGTTCTTC. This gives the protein CASSLMGQIYNEQFF.

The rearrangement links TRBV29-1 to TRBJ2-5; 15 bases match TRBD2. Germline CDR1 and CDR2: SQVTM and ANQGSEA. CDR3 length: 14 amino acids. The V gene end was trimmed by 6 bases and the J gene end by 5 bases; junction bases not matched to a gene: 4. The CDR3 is CSVGLAGGRETQYF. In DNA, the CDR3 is TGCAGCGTGGGACTAGCGGGAGGACGGGAGACCCAGTACTTC.

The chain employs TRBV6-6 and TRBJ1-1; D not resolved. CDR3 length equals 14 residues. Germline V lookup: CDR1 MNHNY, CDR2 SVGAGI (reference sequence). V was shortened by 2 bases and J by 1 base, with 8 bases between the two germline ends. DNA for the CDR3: TGTGCCAGCAGTTACCGGCCAGGGAACACTGAAGCTTTCTTT. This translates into CASSYRPGNTEAFF.

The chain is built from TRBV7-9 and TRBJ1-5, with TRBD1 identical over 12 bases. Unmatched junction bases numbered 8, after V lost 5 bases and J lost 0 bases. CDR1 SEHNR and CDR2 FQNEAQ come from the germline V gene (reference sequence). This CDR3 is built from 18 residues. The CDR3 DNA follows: TGTGCCAGCAGCGCGGGACAGGGGGCCCCTTATAGCAATCAGCCCCAGCATTTT. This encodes CASSAGQGAPYSNQPQHF.

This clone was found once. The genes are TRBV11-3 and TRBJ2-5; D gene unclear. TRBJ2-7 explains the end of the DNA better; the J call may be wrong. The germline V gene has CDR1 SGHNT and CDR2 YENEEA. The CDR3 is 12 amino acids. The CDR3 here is CASSFLPYEQYF. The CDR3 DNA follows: TGTGCCAGCAGCTTCCTTCCCTACGAGCAGTACTTC.

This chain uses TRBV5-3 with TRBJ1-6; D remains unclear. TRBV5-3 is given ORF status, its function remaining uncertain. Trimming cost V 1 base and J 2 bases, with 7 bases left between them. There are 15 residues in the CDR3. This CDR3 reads CARSLWRTYNSPLHF. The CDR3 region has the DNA TGTGCCAGAAGCTTGTGGAGGACCTATAATTCACCCCTCCACTTT.

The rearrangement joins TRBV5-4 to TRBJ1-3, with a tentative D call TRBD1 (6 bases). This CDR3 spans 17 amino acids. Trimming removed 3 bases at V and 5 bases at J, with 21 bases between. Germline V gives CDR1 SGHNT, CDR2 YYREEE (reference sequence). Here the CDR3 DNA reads TGTGCCAGCAGCTCTCAGAACAGGGTTGGAAGGAGAAACACCATATATTTT. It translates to CASSSQNRVGRRNTIYF.

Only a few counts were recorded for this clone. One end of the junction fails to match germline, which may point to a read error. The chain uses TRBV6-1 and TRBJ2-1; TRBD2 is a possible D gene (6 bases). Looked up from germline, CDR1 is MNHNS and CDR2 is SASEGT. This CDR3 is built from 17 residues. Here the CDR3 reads CAISERGTFSSYNEQFF. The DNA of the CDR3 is TGTGCCATCAGTGAACGCGGGACCTTTAGCTCCTACAATGAGCAGTTCTTC.

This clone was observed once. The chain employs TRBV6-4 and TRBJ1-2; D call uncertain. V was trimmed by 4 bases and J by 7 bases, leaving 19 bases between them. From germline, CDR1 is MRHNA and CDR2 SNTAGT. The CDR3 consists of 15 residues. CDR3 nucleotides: TGTGCCAGCAGTGCTCAAGCGACTGAGGGTAGTGGCTACACCTTC. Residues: CASSAQATEGSGYTF.

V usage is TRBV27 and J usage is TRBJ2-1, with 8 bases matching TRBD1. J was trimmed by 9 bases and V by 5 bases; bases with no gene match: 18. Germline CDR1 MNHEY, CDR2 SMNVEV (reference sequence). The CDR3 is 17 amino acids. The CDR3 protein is CASSPTTGTGHNGEQFF. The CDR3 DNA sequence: TGTGCCAGCAGTCCAACGACCGGGACAGGACACAACGGTGAGCAGTTCTTC.

The CDR3, as DNA: TGTGCCAGCAGCCGGACAGGGGCGATCACCGGGGAGCTGTTTTTT. The encoded protein is CASSRTGAITGELFF. This chain joins TRBV5-4 and TRBJ2-2; 9 positions agree with TRBD1. V lost 4 bases and J lost 4; bases outside the gene matches: 5. The CDR3 extends over 15 amino acids. Germline-derived CDR1 and CDR2 are SGHNT and YYREEE (reference sequence).

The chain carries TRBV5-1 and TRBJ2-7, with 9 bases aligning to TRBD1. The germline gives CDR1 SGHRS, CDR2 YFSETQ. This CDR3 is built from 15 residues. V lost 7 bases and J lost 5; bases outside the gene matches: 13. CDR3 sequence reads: CASGSPGTGIHEQYF. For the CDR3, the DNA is TGCGCCAGCGGGTCGCCCGGGACAGGGATCCACGAGCAGTACTTC.

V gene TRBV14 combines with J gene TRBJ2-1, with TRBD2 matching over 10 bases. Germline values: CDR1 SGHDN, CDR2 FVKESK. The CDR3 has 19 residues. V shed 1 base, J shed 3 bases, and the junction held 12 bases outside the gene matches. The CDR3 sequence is CASSQAVVSGLADYNEQFF. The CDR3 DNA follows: TGTGCCAGCAGCCAAGCGGTAGTCAGTGGACTAGCGGACTACAATGAGCAGTTCTTC.

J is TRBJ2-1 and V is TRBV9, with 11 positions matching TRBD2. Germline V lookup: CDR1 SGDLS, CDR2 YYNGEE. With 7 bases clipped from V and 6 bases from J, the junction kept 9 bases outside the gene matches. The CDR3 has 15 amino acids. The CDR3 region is CASAAGLAEINEQFF. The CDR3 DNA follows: TGTGCCAGCGCGGCGGGACTAGCGGAAATCAATGAGCAGTTCTTC. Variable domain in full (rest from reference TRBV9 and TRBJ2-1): DSGVTQTPKHLITATGQRVTLRCSPRSGDLSVYWYQQSLDQGLQFLIQYYNGEERAKGNILERFSAQQFPDLHSELNLSSLELGDSALYFCASAAGLAEINEQFFGPGTRLTVL.

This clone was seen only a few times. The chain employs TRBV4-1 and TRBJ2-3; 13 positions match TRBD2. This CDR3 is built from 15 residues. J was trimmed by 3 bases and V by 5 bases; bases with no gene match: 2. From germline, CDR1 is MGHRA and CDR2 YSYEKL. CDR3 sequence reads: CASSSGLAGTDTQYF. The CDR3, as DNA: TGCGCCAGCAGCTCGGGACTAGCGGGGACAGATACGCAGTATTTT.

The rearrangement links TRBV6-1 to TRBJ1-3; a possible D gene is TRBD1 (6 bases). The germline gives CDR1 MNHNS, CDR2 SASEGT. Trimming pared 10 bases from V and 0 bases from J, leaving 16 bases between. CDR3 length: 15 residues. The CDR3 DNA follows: TGTGCCAACAGCTTTGACAGGACCTCTGGAAACACCATATATTTT. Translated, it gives CANSFDRTSGNTIYF.

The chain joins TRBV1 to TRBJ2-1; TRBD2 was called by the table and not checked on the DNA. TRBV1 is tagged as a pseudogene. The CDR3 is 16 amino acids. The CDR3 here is CTSSQDGTSGNNEQFF. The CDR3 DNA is TGCACCAGCAGCCAAGATGGGACTAGCGGAAACAATGAGCAGTTCTTC.

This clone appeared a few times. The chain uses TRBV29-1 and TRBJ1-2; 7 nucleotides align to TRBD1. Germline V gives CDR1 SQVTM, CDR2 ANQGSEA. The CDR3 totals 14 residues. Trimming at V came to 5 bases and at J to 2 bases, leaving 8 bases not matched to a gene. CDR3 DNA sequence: TGCAGCGTTTCCAGGGGGGACCTAAACTATGGCTACACCTTC. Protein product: CSVSRGDLNYGYTF.

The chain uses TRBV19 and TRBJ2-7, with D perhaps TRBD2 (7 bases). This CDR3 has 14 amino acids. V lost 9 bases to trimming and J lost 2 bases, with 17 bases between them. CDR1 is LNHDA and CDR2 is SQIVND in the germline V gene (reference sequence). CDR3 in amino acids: CARVGGGRTYEQYF. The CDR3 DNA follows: TGTGCCAGAGTAGGCGGGGGCCGTACCTACGAGCAGTACTTC. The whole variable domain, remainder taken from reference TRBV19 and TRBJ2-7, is DGGITQSPKYLFRKEGQNVTLSCEQNLNHDAMYWYRQDPGQGLRLIYYSQIVNDFQKGDIAEGYSVSREKKESFPLTVTSAQKNPTAFYLCARVGGGRTYEQYFGPGTRLTVT.